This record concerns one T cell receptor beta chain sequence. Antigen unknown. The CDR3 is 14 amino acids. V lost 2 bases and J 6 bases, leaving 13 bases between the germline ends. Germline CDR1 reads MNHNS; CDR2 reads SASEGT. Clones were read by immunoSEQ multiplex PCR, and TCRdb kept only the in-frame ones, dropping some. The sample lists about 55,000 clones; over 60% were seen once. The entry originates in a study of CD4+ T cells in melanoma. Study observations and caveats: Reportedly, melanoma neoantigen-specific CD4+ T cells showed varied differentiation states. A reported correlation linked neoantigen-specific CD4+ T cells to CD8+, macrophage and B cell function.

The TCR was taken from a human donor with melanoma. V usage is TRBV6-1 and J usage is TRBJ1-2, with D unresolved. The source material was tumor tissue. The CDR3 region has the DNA TGTGCCAGCAGTGAATTCGTGGCAGACGATGGCTACACCTTC. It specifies CASSEFVADDGYTF.